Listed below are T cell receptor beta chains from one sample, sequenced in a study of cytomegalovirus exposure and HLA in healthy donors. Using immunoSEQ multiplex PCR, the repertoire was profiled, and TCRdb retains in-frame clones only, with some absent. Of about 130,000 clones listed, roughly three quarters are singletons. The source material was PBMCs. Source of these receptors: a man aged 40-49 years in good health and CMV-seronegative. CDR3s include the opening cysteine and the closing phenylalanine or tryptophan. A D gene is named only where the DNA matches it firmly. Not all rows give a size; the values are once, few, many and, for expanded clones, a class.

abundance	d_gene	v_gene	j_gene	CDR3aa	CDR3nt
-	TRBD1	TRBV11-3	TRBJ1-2	CASSSLGTANYGYTF	TGTGCCAGCAGCTCCCTCGGGACAGCTAACTATGGCTACACCTTC
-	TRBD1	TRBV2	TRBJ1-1	CASSAPTGWNTEAFF	TGTGCCAGCAGTGCCCCGACAGGGTGGAACACTGAAGCTTTCTTT
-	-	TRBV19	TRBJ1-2	CASSIPSVYGYTF	TGTGCCAGTAGTATCCCCAGCGTCTATGGCTACACCTTC
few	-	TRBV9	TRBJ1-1	CASSGQTTEAFF	TGTGCCAGCAGTGGACAGACCACTGAAGCTTTCTTT
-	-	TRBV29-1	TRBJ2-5	CSVYRRGHQETQYF	TGCAGCGTCTACCGCAGGGGTCACCAAGAGACCCAGTACTTC
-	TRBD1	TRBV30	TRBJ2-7	CAWSLQGYEQYF	TGTGCCTGGAGTTTACAGGGGTACGAGCAGTACTTC
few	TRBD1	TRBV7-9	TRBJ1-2	CASSLFSPRQGAGYTF	TGTGCCAGCAGCTTATTTTCCCCGAGACAGGGGGCTGGCTACACCTTC
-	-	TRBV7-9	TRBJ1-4	CASSVTRSTTNEKLFF	TGTGCCAGCAGCGTAACAAGATCGACAACTAATGAAAAACTGTTTTTT
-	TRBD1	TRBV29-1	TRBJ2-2	CSAGTGVNTGELFF	TGCAGCGCCGGGACAGGCGTGAACACCGGGGAGCTGTTTTTT
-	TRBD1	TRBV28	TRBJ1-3	CASSLWGQTTSGNTIYF	TGTGCCAGCAGTTTATGGGGACAGACAACTTCTGGAAACACCATATATTTT
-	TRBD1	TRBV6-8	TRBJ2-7	CASTRQGYEQYF	TGTGCCAGCACCAGACAGGGCTACGAGCAGTACTTC
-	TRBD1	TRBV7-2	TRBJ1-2	CASSEGQGGNYGYTF	TGTGCCAGCAGCGAGGGACAGGGTGGAAACTATGGCTACACCTTC
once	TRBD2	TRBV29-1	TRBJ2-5	CSVALAGGGETQYF	TGCAGCGTAGCACTAGCGGGAGGGGGAGAGACCCAGTACTTC
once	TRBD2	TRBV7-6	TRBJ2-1	CASSWLAGGDNEQFF	TGTGCCAGCAGCTGGCTAGCGGGAGGAGACAATGAGCAGTTCTTC
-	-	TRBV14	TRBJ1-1	CASSLTPSGAFF	TGTGCCAGCAGCCTTACTCCATCGGGGGCTTTCTTT
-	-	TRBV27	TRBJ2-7	CASSVKGVPYEQYF	TGTGCCAGCAGTGTCAAGGGGGTTCCCTACGAGCAGTACTTC
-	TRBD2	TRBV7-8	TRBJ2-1	CASSTRTSGSMYEQFF	TGTGCCAGCAGCACTCGGACTAGCGGGAGTATGTATGAGCAGTTCTTC
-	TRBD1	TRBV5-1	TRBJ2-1	CASSERTGRYNEQFF	TGCGCCAGCAGCGAAAGGACAGGTCGTTACAATGAGCAGTTCTTC
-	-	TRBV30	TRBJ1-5	CAWSVAGRQPQHF	TGTGCCTGGAGTGTAGCGGGGCGTCAGCCCCAGCATTTT
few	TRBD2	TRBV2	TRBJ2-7	CASILLAGGYEQYF	TGTGCCAGCATCCTACTAGCGGGGGGATACGAGCAGTACTTC
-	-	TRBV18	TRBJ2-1	CASSQATRPYNEQFF	TGTGCCAGCTCGCAGGCCACCAGGCCCTACAATGAGCAGTTCTTC
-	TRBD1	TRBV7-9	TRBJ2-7	CASSFLRTGVGEQYF	TGTGCCAGCAGCTTCTTAAGGACAGGGGTAGGCGAGCAGTACTTC
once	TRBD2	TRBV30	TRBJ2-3	CAWASGSTDTQYF	TGTGCCTGGGCTAGCGGTAGCACAGATACGCAGTATTTT
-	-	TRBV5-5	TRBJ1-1	CASSKAQGGTEAFF	TGTGCCAGCAGCAAAGCACAGGGCGGAACTGAAGCTTTCTTT
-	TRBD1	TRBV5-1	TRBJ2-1	CASSTGQSYNEQFF	TGCGCCAGCAGCACGGGACAGTCCTACAATGAGCAGTTCTTC
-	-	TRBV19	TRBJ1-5	CASMWTGGQPQHF	TGTGCCAGTATGTGGACGGGGGGTCAGCCCCAGCATTTT
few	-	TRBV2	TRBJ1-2	CASTVQNYGYTF	TGTGCCAGCACTGTTCAGAACTATGGCTACACCTTC
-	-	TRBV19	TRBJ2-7	CASSIDGSGLGSYEQYF	TGTGCCAGTAGTATAGACGGGAGCGGGTTGGGCTCCTACGAGCAGTACTTC
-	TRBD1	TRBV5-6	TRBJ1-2	CASRLLTWTGGLGYTF	TGTGCCAGCAGGTTGCTTACCTGGACAGGGGGCCTTGGCTACACCTTC
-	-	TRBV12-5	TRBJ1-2	CASGLDGGYGYTF	TGTGCTAGTGGTTTGGACGGGGGCTATGGCTACACCTTC
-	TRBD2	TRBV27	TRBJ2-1	CASSLSVAGYNEQFF	TGTGCCAGCAGTTTATCGGTAGCGGGGTACAATGAGCAGTTCTTC
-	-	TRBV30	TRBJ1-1	CAWRGGNTEAFF	TGTGCCTGGAGAGGGGGGAACACTGAAGCTTTCTTT
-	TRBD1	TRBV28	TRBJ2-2	CASSLDRGINTGELFF	TGTGCCAGCAGCCTGGACAGGGGAATAAACACCGGGGAGCTGTTTTTT
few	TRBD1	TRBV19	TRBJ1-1	CASSPGAGQVRSEAFF	TGTGCCAGTAGCCCCGGGGCGGGACAGGTGAGGAGTGAAGCTTTCTTT
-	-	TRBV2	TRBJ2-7	CASSQPTSGPAYEQYF	TGTGCCAGCAGTCAACCGACGTCAGGCCCAGCCTACGAGCAGTACTTC
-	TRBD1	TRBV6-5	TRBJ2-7	CASSYAGGSYEQYF	TGTGCCAGCAGTTACGCAGGGGGATCCTACGAGCAGTACTTC
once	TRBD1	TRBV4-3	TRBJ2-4	CASSQGPPGQGKNIQCF	TGCGCCAGCAGCCAAGGCCCACCGGGACAGGGTAAAAACATTCAGTGCTTC